These T cell receptor beta chains were read from a single sample in a study of cytomegalovirus exposure and HLA in healthy donors. Libraries were prepared by immunoSEQ multiplex PCR; TCRdb keeps only in-frame clonotypes and omits some of them. Of around 150,000 clones listed, just under 65% were seen once; the top ten hold 5.5% to 9%. Sequencing was carried out using PBMCs. Receptor source: a woman aged 60 to 75 in good health and CMV-seropositive. The conserved cysteine and the conserved F or W are not part of the CDR3 here. The order of the fields is V gene, CDR3 length, J gene, CDR3 protein.

>TRBV9|10|TRBJ2-7
ASSRQGGEQY
>TRBV30|11|TRBJ1-1
AWSVRRDTEAF
>TRBV5-6|11|TRBJ1-3
ASSPQGRNTIY
>TRBV23-1|14|TRBJ2-3
ASSQSPRGRTDTQY
>TRBV30|13|TRBJ2-7
AWQDGIETFYEQY
>TRBV4-3|13|TRBJ2-3
ASSQDFGGTDTQY
>TRBV5-1|13|TRBJ1-5
ASSLEGGDNQPQH
>TRBV29-1|13|TRBJ2-5
SVEPRTGGQETQY
>TRBV28|9|TRBJ2-3
ASSNTDTQY
>TRBV7-7|12|TRBJ2-3
ASSLGFPADTQY
>TRBV25-1|10|TRBJ1-1
ASSAGQLEAF
>TRBV27|15|TRBJ2-3
ASSPRILRERTDTQY
>TRBV21-1|14|TRBJ2-7
ASSKGAGLAGGEQY
>TRBV27|12|TRBJ1-6
ASSLIEYNSPLH
>TRBV9|12|TRBJ1-1
ASSVGGVGTEAF
>TRBV9|13|TRBJ2-2
ASSVELAGVGELF
>TRBV11-1|13|TRBJ2-5
ASSSGTTPLETQY
>TRBV7-8|14|TRBJ2-4
ASTLMLTGAKNIQY
>TRBV9|12|TRBJ1-2
ASSSTGVDYGYT
>TRBV5-1|12|TRBJ2-5
ASSFEGRRETQY
>TRBV2|12|TRBJ1-4
ASSVGGYSEKLF
>TRBV7-2|13|TRBJ2-7
ASSLSGLASYEQY
>TRBV7-3|13|TRBJ2-4
ASSLRGEVENIQY
>TRBV5-4|17|TRBJ2-3
ASSLAGGSSGVYTDTQY
>TRBV29-1|12|TRBJ2-7
SVRQGALRGEQY
>TRBV25-1|14|TRBJ2-2
ASSGLAGHVTGELF
>TRBV5-1|14|TRBJ2-1
ASSLPTGGSYNEQF
>TRBV28|15|TRBJ2-2
ASSLSGAGPNTGELF
>TRBV7-2|12|TRBJ1-5
ASSVGHINQPQH
>TRBV11-3|14|TRBJ2-2
ASSLIAGDGTGELF
>TRBV15|12|TRBJ1-3
ATSREQGRNTIY
>TRBV5-1|16|TRBJ2-2
ASSRPDRGPLGTGELF
>TRBV18|11|TRBJ1-6
ASSPDRDSPLH
>TRBV27|13|TRBJ1-4
ASSSQSRGPEKLF
>TRBV5-1|13|TRBJ2-3
ASSTGSLNTDTQY
>TRBV2|10|TRBJ1-1
ASMGSYTEAF
>TRBV14|18|TRBJ2-7
ASSPRTGNYCGMDSYEQY
>TRBV27|11|TRBJ1-1
ASSLIMNTEAF
>TRBV7-2|13|TRBJ2-5
ASSPTGTSGRAQY
>TRBV4-3|14|TRBJ2-1
ASSQDSRGTYNEQF
>TRBV6-1|10|TRBJ2-7
ASEIGTRGLY
>TRBV28|19|TRBJ2-4
ASSLILGTSGSGFAKNIQY
>TRBV5-1|12|TRBJ2-3
ASSSQGGIDTQY
>TRBV5-1|9|TRBJ2-7
ASSLSHEQY
>TRBV7-3|12|TRBJ2-1
ASSSTGDYNEQF
>TRBV11-2|13|TRBJ1-1
ASSSHRDTNTEAF
>TRBV11-2|14|TRBJ2-1
ASSLEASGRKDEQF
>TRBV28|10|TRBJ1-5
ASSSNNQPQH
>TRBV4-3|12|TRBJ1-1
ASSQDLGQGEAF
>TRBV5-6|12|TRBJ2-5
ASSGRGTQETQY
>TRBV7-3|12|TRBJ2-3
ASSLYGGPDTQY
>TRBV7-9|10|TRBJ2-7
ASSSGFYEQY
>TRBV6-5|13|TRBJ2-5
ASNPGTSGWETQY
>TRBV9|13|TRBJ2-1
ASSSGTSEINEQF
>TRBV5-1|11|TRBJ1-2
ASSFEGTYGYT